This TCR beta chain was sequenced for a study of T cell repertoires in cytomegalovirus infection. From germline, CDR1 is SQVTM and CDR2 ANQGSEA. CDR3 length: 12 residues. Concerning this clonotype: Its matching antigen is unknown.

TCRdb re-analysed the reads in MiXCR, keeping a single row per CDR3 protein. The table lists fewer than 1,000,000 distinct CDR3 sequences, less than 35% of them singletons, with more than 12% in the top ten. The TCR was taken from a human donor in good health (CMV status not recorded). Some clones in this sample may be carry-over from other donors' samples. The genes are TRBV29-1 and TRBJ2-5, with a possible D match to TRBD1 (5 bases). The specimen was cultured CD8+ T cells from PBMCs, collected from culture after CMV antigen stimulation. CDR3 protein: CTYSQGQETQYF. The CDR3 nucleotides are TGCACCTACTCTCAGGGACAAGAGACCCAGTACTTC.